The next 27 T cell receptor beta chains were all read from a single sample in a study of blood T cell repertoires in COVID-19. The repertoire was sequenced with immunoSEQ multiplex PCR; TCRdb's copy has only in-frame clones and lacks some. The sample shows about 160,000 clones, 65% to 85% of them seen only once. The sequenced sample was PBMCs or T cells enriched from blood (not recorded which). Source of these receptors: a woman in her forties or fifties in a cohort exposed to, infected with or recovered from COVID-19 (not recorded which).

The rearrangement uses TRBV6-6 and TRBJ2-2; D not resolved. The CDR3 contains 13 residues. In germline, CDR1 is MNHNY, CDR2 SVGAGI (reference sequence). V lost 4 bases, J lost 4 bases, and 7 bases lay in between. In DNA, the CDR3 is TGTGCCAGCAGTTCCAGTCCCACCGGGGAGCTGTTTTTT. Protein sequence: CASSSSPTGELFF.

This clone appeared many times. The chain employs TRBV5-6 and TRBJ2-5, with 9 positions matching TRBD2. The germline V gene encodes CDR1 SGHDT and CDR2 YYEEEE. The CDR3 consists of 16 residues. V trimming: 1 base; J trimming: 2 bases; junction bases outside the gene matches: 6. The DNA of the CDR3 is TGTGCCAGCAGCTTGTTAGCGGGGGTCCTTCAAGAGACCCAGTACTTC. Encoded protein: CASSLLAGVLQETQYF. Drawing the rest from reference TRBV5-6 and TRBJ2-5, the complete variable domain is DAGVTQSPTHLIKTRGQQVTLRCSPKSGHDTVSWYQQALGQGPQFIFQYYEEEERQRGNFPDRFSGHQFPNYSSELNVNALLLGDSALYLCASSLLAGVLQETQYFGPGTRLLVL.

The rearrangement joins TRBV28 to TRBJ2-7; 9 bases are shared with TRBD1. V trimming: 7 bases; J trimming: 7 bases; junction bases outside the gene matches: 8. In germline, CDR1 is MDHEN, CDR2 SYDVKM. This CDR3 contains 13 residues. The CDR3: CASTQQGAKEQYF. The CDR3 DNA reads TGTGCCAGCACCCAACAGGGGGCGAAGGAGCAGTACTTC.

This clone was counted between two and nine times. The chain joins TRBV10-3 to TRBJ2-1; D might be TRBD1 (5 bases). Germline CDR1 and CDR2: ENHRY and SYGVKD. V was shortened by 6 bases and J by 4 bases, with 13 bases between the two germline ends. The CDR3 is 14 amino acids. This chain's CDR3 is CAISTTDRYNEQFF. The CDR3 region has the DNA TGTGCCATCAGCACTACCGACAGATACAATGAGCAGTTCTTC.

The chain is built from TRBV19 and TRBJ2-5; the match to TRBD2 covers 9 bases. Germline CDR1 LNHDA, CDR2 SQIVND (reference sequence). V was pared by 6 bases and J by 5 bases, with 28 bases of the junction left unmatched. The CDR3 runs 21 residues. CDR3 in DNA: TGTGCCAGTAGGAGGAACCCCGAAGGAGGGTTGGCTAGCGGGGAGGGGGAGACCCAGTACTTC. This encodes CASRRNPEGGLASGEGETQYF. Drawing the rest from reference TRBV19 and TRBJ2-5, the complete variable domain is DGGITQSPKYLFRKEGQNVTLSCEQNLNHDAMYWYRQDPGQGLRLIYYSQIVNDFQKGDIAEGYSVSREKKESFPLTVTSAQKNPTAFYLCASRRNPEGGLASGEGETQYFGPGTRLLVL.

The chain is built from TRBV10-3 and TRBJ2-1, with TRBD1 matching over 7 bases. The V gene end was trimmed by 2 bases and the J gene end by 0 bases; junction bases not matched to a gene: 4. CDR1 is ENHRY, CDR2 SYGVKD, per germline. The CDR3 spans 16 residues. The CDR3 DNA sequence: TGTGCCATCAGTGAGATGACAGGGATCTCCTACAATGAGCAGTTCTTC. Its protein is CAISEMTGISYNEQFF.

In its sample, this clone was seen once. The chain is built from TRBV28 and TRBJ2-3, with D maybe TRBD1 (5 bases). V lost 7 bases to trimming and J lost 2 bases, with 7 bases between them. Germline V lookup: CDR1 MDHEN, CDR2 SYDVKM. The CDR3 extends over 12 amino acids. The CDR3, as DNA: TGTGCCAGCACCAGGGACACAGATACGCAGTATTTT. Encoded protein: CASTRDTDTQYF. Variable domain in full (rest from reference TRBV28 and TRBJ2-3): DVKVTQSSRYLVKRTGEKVFLECVQDMDHENMFWYRQDPGLGLRLIYFSYDVKMKEKGDIPEGYSVSREKKERFSLILESASTNQTSMYLCASTRDTDTQYFGPGTRLTVL.

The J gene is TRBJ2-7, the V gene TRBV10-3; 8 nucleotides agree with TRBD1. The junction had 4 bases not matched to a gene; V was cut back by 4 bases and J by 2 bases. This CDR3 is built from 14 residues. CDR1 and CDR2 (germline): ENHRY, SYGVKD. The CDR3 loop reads CAISAQGVTYEQYF. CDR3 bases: TGTGCCATCAGTGCACAGGGGGTAACCTACGAGCAGTACTTC.

This chain's CDR3 is CASSFTPRSTDTQYF. CDR3 coding DNA: TGCGCCAGCAGCTTTACACCGCGGAGCACAGATACGCAGTATTTT. V and J are TRBV4-1 and TRBJ2-3; D is unresolved. Trimming stripped 5 bases from V and 0 bases from J, with 12 bases between. This CDR3 comprises 15 residues. The germline V gene has CDR1 MGHRA and CDR2 YSYEKL.

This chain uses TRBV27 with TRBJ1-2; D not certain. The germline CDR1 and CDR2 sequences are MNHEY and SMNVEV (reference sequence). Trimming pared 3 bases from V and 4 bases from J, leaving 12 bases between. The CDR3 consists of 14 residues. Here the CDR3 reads CASSFNSQIYGYTF. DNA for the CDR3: TGTGCCAGCAGTTTCAACAGTCAGATCTATGGCTACACCTTC.

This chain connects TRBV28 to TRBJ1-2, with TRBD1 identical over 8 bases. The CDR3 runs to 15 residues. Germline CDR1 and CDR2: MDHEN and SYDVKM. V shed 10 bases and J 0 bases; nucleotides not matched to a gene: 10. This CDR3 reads CAISVTGGSNYGYTF. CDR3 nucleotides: TGTGCCATCTCTGTTACAGGGGGATCTAACTATGGCTACACCTTC.

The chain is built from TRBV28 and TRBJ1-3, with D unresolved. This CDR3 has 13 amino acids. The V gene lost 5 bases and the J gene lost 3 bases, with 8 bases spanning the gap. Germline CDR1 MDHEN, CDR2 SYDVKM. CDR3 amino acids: CASSQLIGNTIYF. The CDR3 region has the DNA TGTGCCAGCAGTCAACTCATTGGAAACACCATATATTTT.

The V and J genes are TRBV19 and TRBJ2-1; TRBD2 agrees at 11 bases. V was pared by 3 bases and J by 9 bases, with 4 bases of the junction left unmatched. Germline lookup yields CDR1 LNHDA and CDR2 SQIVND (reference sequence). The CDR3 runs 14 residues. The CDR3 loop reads CASSMPSGRSEQFF. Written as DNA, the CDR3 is TGTGCCAGTAGTATGCCTAGCGGGAGGAGTGAGCAGTTCTTC.

CDR3 coding DNA: TGTGCCAGCTCACCGAGGACAGCAAACACTGAAGCTTTCTTT. It translates to CASSPRTANTEAFF. The chain carries TRBV18 and TRBJ1-1; D is possibly TRBD1 (6 bases). Per the germline V gene, CDR1 is KGHSH and CDR2 is LQKENI. The CDR3 covers 14 residues. Trimming took 3 bases from V and 2 from J, leaving 10 bases between them. Based on the CDR3 plus reference TRBV18 and TRBJ1-1, the full variable domain is NAGVMQNPRHLVRRRGQEARLRCSPMKGHSHVYWYRQLPEEGLKFMVYLQKENIIDESGMPKERFSAEFPKEGPSILRIQQVVRGDSAAYFCASSPRTANTEAFFGQGTRLTVV.

As DNA, the CDR3 is TGCGCCAGCAGTTCACAGGGTCTGCACACTGAAGCTTTCTTT. Amino acids: CASSSQGLHTEAFF. The chain employs TRBV5-1 and TRBJ1-1; possibly TRBD1 for D (6 bases). The V and J ends lost 5 bases and 3 bases respectively, with 14 bases between them. The CDR3 length is 14 residues. Germline values: CDR1 SGHRS, CDR2 YFSETQ.

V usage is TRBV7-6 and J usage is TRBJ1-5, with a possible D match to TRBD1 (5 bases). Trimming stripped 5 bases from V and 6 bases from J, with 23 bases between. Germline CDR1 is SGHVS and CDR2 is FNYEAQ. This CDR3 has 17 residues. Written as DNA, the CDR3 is TGTGCCAGCAGCCCCTTCACCGACAGAACAGGTCCTCAGCCCCAGCATTTT. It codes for CASSPFTDRTGPQPQHF.

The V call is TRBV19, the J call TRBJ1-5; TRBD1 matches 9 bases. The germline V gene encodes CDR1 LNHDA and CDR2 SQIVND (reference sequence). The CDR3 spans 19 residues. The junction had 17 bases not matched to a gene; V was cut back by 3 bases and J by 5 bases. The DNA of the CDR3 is TGTGCCAGTAGTATCTATATCCGGGACAGGGAGAATAATCATCAGCCCCAGCATTTT. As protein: CASSIYIRDRENNHQPQHF. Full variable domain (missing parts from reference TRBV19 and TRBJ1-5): DGGITQSPKYLFRKEGQNVTLSCEQNLNHDAMYWYRQDPGQGLRLIYYSQIVNDFQKGDIAEGYSVSREKKESFPLTVTSAQKNPTAFYLCASSIYIRDRENNHQPQHFGDGTRLSIL.

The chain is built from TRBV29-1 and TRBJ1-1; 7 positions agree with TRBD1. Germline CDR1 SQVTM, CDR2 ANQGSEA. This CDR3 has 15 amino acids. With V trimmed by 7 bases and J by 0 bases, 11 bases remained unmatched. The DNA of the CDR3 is TGCAGCGCGGATGATAGGGACAGAATGAACACTGAAGCTTTCTTT. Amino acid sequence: CSADDRDRMNTEAFF.

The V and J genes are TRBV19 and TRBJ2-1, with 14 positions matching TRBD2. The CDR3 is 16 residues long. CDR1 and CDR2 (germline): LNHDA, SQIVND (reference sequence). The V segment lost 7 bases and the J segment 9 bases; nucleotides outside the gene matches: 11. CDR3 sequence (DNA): TGTGCCAGTACTTCAGGGACTAGCGGGAGTTACGGTGAGCAGTTCTTC. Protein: CASTSGTSGSYGEQFF. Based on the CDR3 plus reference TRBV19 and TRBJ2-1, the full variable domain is DGGITQSPKYLFRKEGQNVTLSCEQNLNHDAMYWYRQDPGQGLRLIYYSQIVNDFQKGDIAEGYSVSREKKESFPLTVTSAQKNPTAFYLCASTSGTSGSYGEQFFGPGTRLTVL.

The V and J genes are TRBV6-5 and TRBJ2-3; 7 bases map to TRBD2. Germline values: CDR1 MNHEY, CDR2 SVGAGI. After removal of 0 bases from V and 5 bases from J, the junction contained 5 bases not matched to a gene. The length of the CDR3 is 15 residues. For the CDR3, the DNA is TGTGCCAGCAGTTACTCGATGGGGGAGGGAGATACGCAGTATTTT. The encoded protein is CASSYSMGEGDTQYF.

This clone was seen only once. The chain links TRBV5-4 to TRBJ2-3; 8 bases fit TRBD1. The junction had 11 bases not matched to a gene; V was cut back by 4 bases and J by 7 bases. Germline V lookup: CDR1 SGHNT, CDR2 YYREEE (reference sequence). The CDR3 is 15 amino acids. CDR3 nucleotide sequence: TGTGCCAGCAGCGCCCGGGACAGGTTGTATAATACGCAGTATTTT. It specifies CASSARDRLYNTQYF.

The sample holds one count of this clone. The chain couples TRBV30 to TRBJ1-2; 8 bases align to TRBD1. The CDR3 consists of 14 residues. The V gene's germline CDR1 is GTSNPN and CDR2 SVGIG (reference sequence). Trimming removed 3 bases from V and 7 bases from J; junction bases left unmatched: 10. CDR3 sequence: CAWRRTGKELGYTF. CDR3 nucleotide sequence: TGTGCCTGGAGGCGGACAGGGAAGGAACTTGGCTACACCTTC.

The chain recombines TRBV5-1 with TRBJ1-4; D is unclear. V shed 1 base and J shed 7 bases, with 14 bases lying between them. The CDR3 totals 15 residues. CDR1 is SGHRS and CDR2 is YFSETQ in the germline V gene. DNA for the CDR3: TGCGCCAGCAGCTTGTTCGGGCTTGCGGGTGAAAAACTGTTTTTT. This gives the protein CASSLFGLAGEKLFF.

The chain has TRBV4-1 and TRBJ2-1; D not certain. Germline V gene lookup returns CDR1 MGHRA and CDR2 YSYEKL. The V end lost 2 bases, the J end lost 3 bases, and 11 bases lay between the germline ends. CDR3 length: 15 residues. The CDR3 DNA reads TGCGCCAGCAGCCAAAGTCTAGGCTACTACAATGAGCAGTTCTTC. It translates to CASSQSLGYYNEQFF.

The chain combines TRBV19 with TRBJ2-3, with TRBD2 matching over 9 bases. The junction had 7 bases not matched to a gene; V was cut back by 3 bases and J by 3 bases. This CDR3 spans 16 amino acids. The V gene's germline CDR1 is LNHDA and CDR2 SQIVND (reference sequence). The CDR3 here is CASSILGGGATDTQYF. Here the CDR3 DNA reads TGTGCCAGTAGTATTCTTGGCGGGGGGGCGACAGATACGCAGTATTTT. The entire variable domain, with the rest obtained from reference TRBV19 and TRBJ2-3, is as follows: DGGITQSPKYLFRKEGQNVTLSCEQNLNHDAMYWYRQDPGQGLRLIYYSQIVNDFQKGDIAEGYSVSREKKESFPLTVTSAQKNPTAFYLCASSILGGGATDTQYFGPGTRLTVL.

In DNA form, the CDR3 reads TGTGCCAGCCGGGGACAGGACTATGGCTACACCTTC. This gives the protein CASRGQDYGYTF. The gene calls are TRBV9 and TRBJ1-2, with 8 nucleotides matching TRBD1. The CDR3 extends over 12 amino acids. J was trimmed by 3 bases and V by 7 bases; bases with no gene match: 2. Germline CDR1 SGDLS, CDR2 YYNGEE.

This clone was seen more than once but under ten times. The CDR3 nucleotides read TGCGCCAGCAGCTTGGGTCCACAGGGAAGCACAGATACGCAGTATTTT. Translating gives CASSLGPQGSTDTQYF. V gene TRBV5-1 combines with J gene TRBJ2-3; a possible D gene is TRBD1 (6 bases). CDR3 length equals 16 residues. Germline CDR1 reads SGHRS; CDR2 reads YFSETQ. V was cut by 0 bases and J by 0 bases, with 11 bases left in between. Full variable domain (missing parts from reference TRBV5-1 and TRBJ2-3): KAGVTQTPRYLIKTRGQQVTLSCSPISGHRSVSWYQQTPGQGLQFLFEYFSETQRNKGNFPGRFSGRQFSNSRSEMNVSTLELGDSALYLCASSLGPQGSTDTQYFGPGTRLTVL.